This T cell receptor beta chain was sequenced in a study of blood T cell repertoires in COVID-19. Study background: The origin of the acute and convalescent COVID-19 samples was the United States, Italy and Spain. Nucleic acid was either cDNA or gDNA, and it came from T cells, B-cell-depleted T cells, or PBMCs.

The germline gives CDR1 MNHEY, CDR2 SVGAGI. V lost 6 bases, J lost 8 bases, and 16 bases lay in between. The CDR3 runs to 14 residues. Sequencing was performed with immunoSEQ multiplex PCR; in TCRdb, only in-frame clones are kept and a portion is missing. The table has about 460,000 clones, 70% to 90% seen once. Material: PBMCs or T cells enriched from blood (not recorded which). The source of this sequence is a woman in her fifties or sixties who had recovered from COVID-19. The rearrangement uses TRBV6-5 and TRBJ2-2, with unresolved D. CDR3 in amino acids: CASSPGSKPGELFF. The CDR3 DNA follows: TGTGCCAGCAGCCCGGGTTCCAAACCAGGGGAGCTGTTTTTT.